This T cell receptor (beta chain) was captured by sequencing in a study of OX40 agonist ivuxolimab in advanced cancers. Overall study context: Ivuxolimab doses were 0.01, 0.1, 0.3, 1.5, 3 or 10 mg/kg every 2 weeks.

Profiling relied on immunoSEQ multiplex PCR, and the TCRdb table lists in-frame clones only, not all of them. The data hold 74,000 or so clones, with 70% to 90% observed a single time. Blood specimens came from baseline, cycle 4 day 1, and cycle 7 day 1. The CDR3 sequence is 13 residues long. V was shortened by 0 bases and J by 13 bases, with 16 bases between the two germline ends. Germline assignment: CDR1 SGHRS and CDR2 YFSETQ. The receptor's source is an adult with an advanced solid tumor such as melanoma, head and neck, liver or kidney cancer. The rearrangement uses TRBV5-1 and TRBJ1-1, with a tentative D call TRBD1 (5 bases). The sample in question was CD4+ or CD8+ T cells sorted from blood, obtained in a trial of the OX40 agonist ivuxolimab. The CDR3 DNA is TGCGCCAGCAGCTTGGAAGGGGCAGGGTTGGTTTTCTTT. Amino acids: CASSLEGAGLVFF.